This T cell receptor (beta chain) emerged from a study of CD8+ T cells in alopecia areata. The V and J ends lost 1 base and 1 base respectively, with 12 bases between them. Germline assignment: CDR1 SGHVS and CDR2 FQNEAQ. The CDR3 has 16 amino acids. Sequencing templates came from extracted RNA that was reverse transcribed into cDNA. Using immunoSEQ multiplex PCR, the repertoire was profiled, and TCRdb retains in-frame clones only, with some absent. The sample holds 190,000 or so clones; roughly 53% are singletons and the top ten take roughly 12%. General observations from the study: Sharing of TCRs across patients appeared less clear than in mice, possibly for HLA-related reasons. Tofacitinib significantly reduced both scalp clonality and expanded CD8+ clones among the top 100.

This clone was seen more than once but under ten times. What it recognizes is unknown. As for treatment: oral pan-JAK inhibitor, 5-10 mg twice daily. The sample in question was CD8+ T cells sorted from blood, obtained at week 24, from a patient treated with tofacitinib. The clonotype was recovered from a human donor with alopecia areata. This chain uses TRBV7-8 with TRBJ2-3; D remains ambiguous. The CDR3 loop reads CASSLGWYGRTDTQYF. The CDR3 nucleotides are TGTGCCAGCAGCTTAGGTTGGTACGGACGCACAGATACGCAGTATTTT.